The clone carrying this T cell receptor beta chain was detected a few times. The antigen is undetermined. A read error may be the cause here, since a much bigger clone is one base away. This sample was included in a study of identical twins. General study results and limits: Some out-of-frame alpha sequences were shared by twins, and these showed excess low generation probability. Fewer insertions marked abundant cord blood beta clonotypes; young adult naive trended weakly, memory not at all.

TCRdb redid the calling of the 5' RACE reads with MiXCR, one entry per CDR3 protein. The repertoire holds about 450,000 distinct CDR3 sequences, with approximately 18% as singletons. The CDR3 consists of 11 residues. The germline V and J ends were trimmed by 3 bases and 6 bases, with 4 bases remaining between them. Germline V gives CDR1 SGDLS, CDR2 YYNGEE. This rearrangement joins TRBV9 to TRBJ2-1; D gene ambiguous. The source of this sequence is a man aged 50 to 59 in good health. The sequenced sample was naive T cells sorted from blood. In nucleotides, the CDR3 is TGTGCCAGCAGCGCCTCCAATGAGCAGTTCTTC. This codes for CASSASNEQFF.